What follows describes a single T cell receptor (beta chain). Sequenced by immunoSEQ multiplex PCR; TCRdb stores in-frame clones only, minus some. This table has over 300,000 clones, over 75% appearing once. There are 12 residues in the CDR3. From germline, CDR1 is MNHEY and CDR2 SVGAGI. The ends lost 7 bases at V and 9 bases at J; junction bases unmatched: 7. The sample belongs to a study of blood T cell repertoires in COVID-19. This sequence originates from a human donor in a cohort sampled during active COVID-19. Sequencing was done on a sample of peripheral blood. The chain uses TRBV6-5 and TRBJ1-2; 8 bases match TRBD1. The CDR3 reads CASNFPGGRYTF. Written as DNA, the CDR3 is TGTGCCAGCAACTTCCCAGGGGGCCGCTACACCTTC.